This is a list of T cell receptor beta chains from one sample in a study of T cells after yellow fever vaccination. Via MiXCR, TCRdb re-called the 5' RACE reads, giving one row per CDR3 protein. Here the sample spans under 500,000 distinct CDR3 sequences, 18% being singletons. Sequenced here: PBMCs, sampled before the yellow fever booster vaccination. The receptor source for this set is a man younger than 30 who received the YFV17D yellow fever vaccine. The CDR3 runs from the conserved cysteine through the conserved F or W. A D gene is named only where the DNA matches it firmly. Clone sizes are given selectively: once, few, many, or a class where the clone is expanded.

TRBD2 | - | TRBJ2-4 | TRBV6-5 | TGTGCCAGCAGGAACGGGGCGGGGGGGCTGGAAAACATTCAGTACTTC | CASRNGAGGLENIQYF
TRBD2 | few | TRBJ2-7 | TRBV7-9 | TGTGCCAGCAGCCCTCGGGGGGGGCGTCCCTACGAGCAGTACTTC | CASSPRGGRPYEQYF
- | - | TRBJ2-2 | TRBV4-3 | TGCGCCAGCAGCCAAGAGAGTTACGGAAACACCGGGGAGCTGTTTTTT | CASSQESYGNTGELFF
TRBD1 | few | TRBJ2-3 | TRBV12-3/TRBV12-4 | TGTGCCAGCATCCCGACAGGGACGGCAGATACGCAGTATTTT | CASIPTGTADTQYF
- | - | TRBJ2-3 | TRBV25-1 | TGTGCCACGGCGGGACGGATTAGCACAGATACGCAGTATTTT | CATAGRISTDTQYF
TRBD2 | - | TRBJ2-5 | TRBV5-6 | TGTGCCAGCAGCTTGCCGACTAGCGGGGAAGAGACCCAGTACTTC | CASSLPTSGEETQYF
- | - | TRBJ2-2 | TRBV20-1 | TGCAGTGCTAGTACATACGGAGGGGGCAGAACCGGGGAGCTGTTTTTT | CSASTYGGGRTGELFF
- | few | TRBJ2-5 | TRBV20-1 | TGCAGTGCTAGGAGAGGGGCTCATGGGGAGACCCAGTACTTC | CSARRGAHGETQYF
- | few | TRBJ2-1 | TRBV6-6 | TGTGCCAGCAGCAAGGGGACCGTCGGTGAGCAGTTCTTC | CASSKGTVGEQFF
- | few | TRBJ2-1 | TRBV3-1 | TGTGCCAGCAGCCCTGGGCGGACCGGGACTGAATACAATGAGCAGTTCTTC | CASSPGRTGTEYNEQFF
- | few | TRBJ1-3 | TRBV11-2 | TGTGCCAGCAGCTTATTCTCAGGGGTTGGAAACACCATATATTTT | CASSLFSGVGNTIYF
- | few | TRBJ1-6 | TRBV11-2 | TGTGCCAGCAGCCGAGGGGGGGGACGGTCCTATAATTCACCCCTCCACTTT | CASSRGGGRSYNSPLHF
TRBD2 | - | TRBJ2-3 | TRBV4-2 | TGTGCCAGCAGCCAGCCCACTAGCGGGGGGGGCACAGATACGCAGTATTTT | CASSQPTSGGGTDTQYF
- | few | TRBJ2-3 | TRBV29-1 | TGCAGCGTTGAAGATCAAGGGGATACGCATTATTTT | CSVEDQGDTHYF
TRBD1 | - | TRBJ2-4 | TRBV18 | TGTGCCAGCTCACCGGGACAGGGGAAGTCAGCCATTCAGTACTTC | CASSPGQGKSAIQYF
- | few | TRBJ2-3 | TRBV12-3/TRBV12-4 | TGTGCCAGCAGTTTAGGGAGACAGGTCTCTACGCAGTATTTT | CASSLGRQVSTQYF
- | many | TRBJ2-1 | TRBV7-2 | TGTGCCAGCAGTCCGCCGGGAACGATTTCGTGGTCGCAGTTCTTC | CASSPPGTISWSQFF
- | - | TRBJ1-1 | TRBV19 | TGTGCCAGTAGTATAGGTCCCGGATACGCTGAAGCTTTCTTT | CASSIGPGYAEAFF
TRBD1 | few | TRBJ2-6 | TRBV10-3 | TGTGCCATCAGTCCGCTGGACAGGGCCTCCTCTGGGGCCAACGTCCTGACTTTC | CAISPLDRASSGANVLTF